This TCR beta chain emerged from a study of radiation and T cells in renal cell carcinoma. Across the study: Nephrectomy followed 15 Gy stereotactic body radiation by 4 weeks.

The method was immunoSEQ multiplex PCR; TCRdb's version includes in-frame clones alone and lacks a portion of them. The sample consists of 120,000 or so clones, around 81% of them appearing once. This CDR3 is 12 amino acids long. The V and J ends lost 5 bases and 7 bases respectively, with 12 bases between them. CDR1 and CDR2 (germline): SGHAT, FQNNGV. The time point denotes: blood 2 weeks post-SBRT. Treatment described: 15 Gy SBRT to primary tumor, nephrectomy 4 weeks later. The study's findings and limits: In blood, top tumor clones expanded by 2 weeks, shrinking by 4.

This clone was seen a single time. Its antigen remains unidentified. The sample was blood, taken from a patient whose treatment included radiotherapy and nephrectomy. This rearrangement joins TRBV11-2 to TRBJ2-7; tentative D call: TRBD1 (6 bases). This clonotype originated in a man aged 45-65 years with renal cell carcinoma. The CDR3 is CASSPNRVEQYF. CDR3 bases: TGTGCCAGCAGCCCTAACAGGGTAGAGCAGTACTTC.